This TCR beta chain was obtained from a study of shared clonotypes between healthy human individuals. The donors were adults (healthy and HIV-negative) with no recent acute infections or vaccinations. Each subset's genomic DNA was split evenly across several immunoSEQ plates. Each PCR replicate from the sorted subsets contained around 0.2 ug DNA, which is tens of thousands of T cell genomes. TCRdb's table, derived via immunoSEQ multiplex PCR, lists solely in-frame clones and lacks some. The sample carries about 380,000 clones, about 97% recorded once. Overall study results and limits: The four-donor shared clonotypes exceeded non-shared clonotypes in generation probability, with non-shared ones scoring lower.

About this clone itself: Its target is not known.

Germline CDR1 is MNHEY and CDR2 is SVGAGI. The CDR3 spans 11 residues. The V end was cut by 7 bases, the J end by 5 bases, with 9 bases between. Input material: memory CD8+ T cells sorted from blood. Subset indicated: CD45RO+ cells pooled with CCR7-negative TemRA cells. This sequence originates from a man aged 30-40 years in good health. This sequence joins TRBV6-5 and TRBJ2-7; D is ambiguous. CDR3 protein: CASTQYNEQYF. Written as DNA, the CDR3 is TGTGCCAGCACCCAGTATAACGAGCAGTACTTC.